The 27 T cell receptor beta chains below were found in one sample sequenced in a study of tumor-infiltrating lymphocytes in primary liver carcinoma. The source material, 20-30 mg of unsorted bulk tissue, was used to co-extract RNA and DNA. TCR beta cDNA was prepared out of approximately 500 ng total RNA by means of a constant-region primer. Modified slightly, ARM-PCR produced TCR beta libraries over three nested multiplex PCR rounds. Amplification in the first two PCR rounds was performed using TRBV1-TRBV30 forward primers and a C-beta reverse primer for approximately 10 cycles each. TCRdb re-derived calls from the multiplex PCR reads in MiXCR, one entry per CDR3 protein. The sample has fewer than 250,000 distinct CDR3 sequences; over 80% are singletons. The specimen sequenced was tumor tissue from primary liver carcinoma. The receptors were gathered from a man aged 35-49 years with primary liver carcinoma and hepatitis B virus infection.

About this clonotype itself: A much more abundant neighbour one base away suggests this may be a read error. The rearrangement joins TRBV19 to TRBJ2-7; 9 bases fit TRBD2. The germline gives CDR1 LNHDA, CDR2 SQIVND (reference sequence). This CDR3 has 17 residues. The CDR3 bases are TGTGCCAGTAGCGCTAAGCCCCATGCGGGAGGGCTCTACAAGCAGTACTTC. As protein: CASSAKPHAGGLYKQYF. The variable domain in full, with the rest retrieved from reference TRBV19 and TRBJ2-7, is DGGITQSPKYLFRKEGQNVTLSCEQNLNHDAMYWYRQDPGQGLRLIYYSQIVNDFQKGDIAEGYSVSREKKESFPLTVTSAQKNPTAFYLCASSAKPHAGGLYKQYFGPGTRLTVT.

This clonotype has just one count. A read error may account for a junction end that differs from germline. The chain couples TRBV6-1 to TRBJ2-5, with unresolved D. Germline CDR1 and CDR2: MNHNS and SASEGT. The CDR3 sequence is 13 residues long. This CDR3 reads CASSVRGAEAQYF. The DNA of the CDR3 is TGTGCCAGTAGTGTAAGAGGTGCAGAGGCCCAATACTTC.

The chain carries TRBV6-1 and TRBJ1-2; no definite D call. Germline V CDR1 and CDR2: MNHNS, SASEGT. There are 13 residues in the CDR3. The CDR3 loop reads CASFSVVNYGYTF. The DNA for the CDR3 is TGTGCTAGCTTTTCGGTCGTAAACTATGGCTACACCTTC.

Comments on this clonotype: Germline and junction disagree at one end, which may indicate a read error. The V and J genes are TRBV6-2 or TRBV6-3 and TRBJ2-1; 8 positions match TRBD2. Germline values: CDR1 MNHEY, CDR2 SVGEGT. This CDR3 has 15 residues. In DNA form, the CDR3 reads TGTGCCAGCAGTTGGACTAGCAGTTCCTACAATGAGCAGTTTTTC. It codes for CASSWTSSSYNEQFF.

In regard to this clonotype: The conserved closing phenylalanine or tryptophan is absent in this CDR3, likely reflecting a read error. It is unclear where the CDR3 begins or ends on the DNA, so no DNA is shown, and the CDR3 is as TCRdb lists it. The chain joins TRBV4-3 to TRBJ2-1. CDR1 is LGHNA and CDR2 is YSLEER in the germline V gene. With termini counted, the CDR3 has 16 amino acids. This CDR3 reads CASSQDPYTEYNEKFY.

Here the CDR3 reads CATTHGGSYNEQFF. The CDR3 bases are TGTGCCACTACCCACGGAGGGTCCTACAATGAGCAGTTCTTC. The chain combines TRBV6-2 or TRBV6-3 with TRBJ2-1, with D perhaps TRBD2 (6 bases). Deletions cut 10 bases from V and 1 base from J, with 14 bases between. Germline-derived CDR1 and CDR2 are MNHEY and SVGEGT. This CDR3 has 14 amino acids.

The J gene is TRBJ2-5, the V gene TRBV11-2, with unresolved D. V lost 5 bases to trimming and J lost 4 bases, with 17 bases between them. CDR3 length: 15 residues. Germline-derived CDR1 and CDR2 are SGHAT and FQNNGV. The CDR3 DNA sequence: TGTGCCAGCAGCACCGTCGGGCTAGTTGCAGAGACCCAGTACTTC. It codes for CASSTVGLVAETQYF.

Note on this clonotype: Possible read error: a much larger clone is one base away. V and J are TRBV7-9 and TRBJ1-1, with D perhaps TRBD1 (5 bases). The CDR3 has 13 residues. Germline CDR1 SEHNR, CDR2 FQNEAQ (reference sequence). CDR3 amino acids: CASSLQEGTEALF. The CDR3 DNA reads TGTGCCAGCAGCTTACAGGAGGGGACTGAAGCTCTCTTT.

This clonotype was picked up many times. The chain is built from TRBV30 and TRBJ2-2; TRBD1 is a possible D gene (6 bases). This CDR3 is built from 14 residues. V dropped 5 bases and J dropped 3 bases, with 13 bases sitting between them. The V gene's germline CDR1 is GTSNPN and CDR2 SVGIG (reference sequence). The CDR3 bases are TGTGCCTGGGACGGATGGACAGACACCGGGGAGCTGTTTTTT. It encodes CAWDGWTDTGELFF.

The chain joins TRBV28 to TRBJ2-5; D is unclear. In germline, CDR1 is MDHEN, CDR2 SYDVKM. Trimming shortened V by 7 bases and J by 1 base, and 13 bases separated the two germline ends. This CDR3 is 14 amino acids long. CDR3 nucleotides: TGTGCCAGCAAAAGCGATGGGGTCCAAGAGACCCAGTACTTC. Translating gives CASKSDGVQETQYF.

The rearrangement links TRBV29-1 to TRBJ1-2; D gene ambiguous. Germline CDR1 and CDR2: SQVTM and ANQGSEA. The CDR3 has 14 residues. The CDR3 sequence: CSVSLEGYYYGYTF. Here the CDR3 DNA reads TGCAGTGTTTCACTTGAAGGGTACTACTATGGCTACACCTTC.

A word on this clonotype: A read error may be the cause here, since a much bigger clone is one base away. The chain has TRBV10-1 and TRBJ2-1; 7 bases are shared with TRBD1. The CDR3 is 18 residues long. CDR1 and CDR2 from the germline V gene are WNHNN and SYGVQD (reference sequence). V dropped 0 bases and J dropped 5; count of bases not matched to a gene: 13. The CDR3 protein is CASSESKTGSVSNNEQFF. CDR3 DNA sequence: TGCGCCAGCAGTGAGTCGAAGACAGGGTCCGTGTCCAACAATGAGCAGTTCTTC.

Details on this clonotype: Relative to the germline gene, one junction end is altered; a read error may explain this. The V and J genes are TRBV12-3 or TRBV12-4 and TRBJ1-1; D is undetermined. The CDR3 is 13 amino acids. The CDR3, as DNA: TGTGCCAGCAGTTTCAAAGACGGCACTGAAGTTTTCTTT. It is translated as CASSFKDGTEVFF.

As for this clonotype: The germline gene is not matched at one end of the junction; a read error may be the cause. CDR3 sequence (DNA): TGTGCCAGCATCCCTCAACCGGCTTTCGGTGAGCTGTTCTTC. Its translation is CASIPQPAFGELFF. V gene TRBV6-1 combines with J gene TRBJ2-1, with D unresolved. Per the germline V gene, CDR1 is MNHNS and CDR2 is SASEGT. The CDR3 spans 14 residues.

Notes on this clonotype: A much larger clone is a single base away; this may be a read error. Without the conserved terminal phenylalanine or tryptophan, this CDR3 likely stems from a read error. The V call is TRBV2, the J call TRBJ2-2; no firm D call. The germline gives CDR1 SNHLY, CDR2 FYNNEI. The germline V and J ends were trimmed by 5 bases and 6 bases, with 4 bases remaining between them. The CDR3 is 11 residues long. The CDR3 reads CASSFSGELFI. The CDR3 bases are TGTGCCAGCAGTTTTTCCGGGGAGCTGTTTATT.

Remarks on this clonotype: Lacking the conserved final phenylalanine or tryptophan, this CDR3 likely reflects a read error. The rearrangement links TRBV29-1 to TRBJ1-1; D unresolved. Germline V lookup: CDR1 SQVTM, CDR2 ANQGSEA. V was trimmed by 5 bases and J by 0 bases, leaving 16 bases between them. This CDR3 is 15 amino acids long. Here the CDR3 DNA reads TGCAGCGTTAGTGGAGGATGGGGTATGAACACTGAAGCTTTCATC. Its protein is CSVSGGWGMNTEAFI.

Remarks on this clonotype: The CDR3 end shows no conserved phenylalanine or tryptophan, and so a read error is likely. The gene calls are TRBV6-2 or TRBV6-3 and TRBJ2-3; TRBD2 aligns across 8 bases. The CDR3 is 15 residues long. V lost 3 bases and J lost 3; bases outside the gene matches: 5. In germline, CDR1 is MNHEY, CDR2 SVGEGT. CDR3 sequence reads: CASSYNGRETDTQYS. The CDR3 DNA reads TGTGCCAGCAGTTATAACGGGAGGGAAACAGATACGCAGTATTCT.

This chain's CDR3 is CASSLQGSVGEKLFF. The DNA of the CDR3 is TGCGCCAGCAGCTTACAGGGATCCGTCGGCGAAAAACTGTTTTTT. V is TRBV5-1 and J is TRBJ1-4; maybe TRBD1 (6 bases). Trimming shortened V by 2 bases and J by 8 bases, and 16 bases separated the two germline ends. The germline V gene encodes CDR1 SGHRS and CDR2 YFSETQ. The length of the CDR3 is 15 residues.

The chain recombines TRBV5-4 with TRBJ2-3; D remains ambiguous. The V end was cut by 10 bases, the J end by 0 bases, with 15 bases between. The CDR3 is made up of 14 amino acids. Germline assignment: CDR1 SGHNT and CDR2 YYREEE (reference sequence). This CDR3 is CACNRTSSTDTQYF. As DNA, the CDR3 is TGTGCCTGCAACCGGACGTCTAGCACAGATACGCAGTATTTT.

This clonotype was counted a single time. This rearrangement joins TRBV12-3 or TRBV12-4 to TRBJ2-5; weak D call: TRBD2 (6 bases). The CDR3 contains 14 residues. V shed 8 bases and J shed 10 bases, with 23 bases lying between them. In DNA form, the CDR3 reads TGTGCCAGCGGCCTTACTAGCTCCCAAGGGATCCAGTACTTC. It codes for CASGLTSSQGIQYF.

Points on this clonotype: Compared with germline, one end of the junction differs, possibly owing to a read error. CDR3 nucleotides: TGTGCCAGCAGCCTACAAAGCGGAGGTTTCAATGAGAGGCTCTTC. Protein: CASSLQSGGFNERLF. The chain joins TRBV11-3 to TRBJ2-1, with D possibly being TRBD2 (5 bases). CDR3 length: 15 residues. The germline V gene encodes CDR1 SGHNT and CDR2 YENEEA. The variable domain in full, with the rest retrieved from reference TRBV11-3 and TRBJ2-1, is EAGVVQSPRYKIIEKKQPVAFWCNPISGHNTLYWYLQNLGQGPELLIRYENEEAVDDSQLPKDRFSAERLKGVDSTLKIQPAELGDSAVYLCASSLQSGGFNERLFGPGTRLTVL.

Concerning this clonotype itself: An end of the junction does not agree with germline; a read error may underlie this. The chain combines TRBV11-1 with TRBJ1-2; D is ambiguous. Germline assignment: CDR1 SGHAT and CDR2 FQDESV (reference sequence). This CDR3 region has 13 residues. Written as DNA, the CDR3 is TGTGCCAGTAGCTTGGTCCGTAACTATGATTACACCTTC. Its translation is CASSLVRNYDYTF.

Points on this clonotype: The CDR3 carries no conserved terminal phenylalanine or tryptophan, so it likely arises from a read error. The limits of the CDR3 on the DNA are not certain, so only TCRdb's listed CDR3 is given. The CDR3 sequence: CASSSGNSEIPQEIQYY. The rearrangement joins TRBV6-5 to TRBJ2-5. The CDR3 has 17 amino acids, counting both end residues. From germline, CDR1 is MNHEY and CDR2 SVGAGI.

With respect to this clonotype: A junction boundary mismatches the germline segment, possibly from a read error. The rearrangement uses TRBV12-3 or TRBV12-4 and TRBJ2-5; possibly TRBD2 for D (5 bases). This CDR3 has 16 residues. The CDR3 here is CACSHEVPGGGETQYF. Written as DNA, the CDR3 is TGTGCCTGCAGCCATGAGGTTCCAGGAGGCGGAGAGACCCAGTACTTC.

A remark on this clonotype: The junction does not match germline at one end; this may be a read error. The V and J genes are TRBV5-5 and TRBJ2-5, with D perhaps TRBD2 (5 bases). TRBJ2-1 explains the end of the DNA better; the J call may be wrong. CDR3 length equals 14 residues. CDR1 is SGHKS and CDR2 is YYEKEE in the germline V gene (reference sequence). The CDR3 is CASSSKTRGETQFF. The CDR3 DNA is TGTGCCAGTAGCTCGAAGACTCGGGGAGAGACCCAGTTCTTC.

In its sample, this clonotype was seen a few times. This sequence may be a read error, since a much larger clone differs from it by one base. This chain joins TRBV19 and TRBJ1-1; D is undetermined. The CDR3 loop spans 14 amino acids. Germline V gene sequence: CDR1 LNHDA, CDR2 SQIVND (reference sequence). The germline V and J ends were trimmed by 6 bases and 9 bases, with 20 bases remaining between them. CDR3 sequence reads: CASSTNGLWAQAFF. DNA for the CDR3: TGTGCCAGTAGCACAAACGGACTGTGGGCGCAAGCTTTCTTT.

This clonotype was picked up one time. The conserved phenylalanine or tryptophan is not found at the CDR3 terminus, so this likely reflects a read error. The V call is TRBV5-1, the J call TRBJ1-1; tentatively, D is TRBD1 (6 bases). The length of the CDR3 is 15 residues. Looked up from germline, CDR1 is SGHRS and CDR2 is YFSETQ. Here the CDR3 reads CTSSSRGRQNTEAFI. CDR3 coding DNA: TGCACCAGCAGCTCCAGGGGACGTCAGAACACCGAAGCTTTCATT.